This T cell receptor beta chain is from a study of response to subunit inactivated influenza vaccine. Study conclusions and caveats: Researchers suggested that each seasonal influenza vaccination recruits few new T cells.

Trimming pared 1 base from V and 11 bases from J, leaving 3 bases between. This CDR3 comprises 10 residues. This clonotype was picked up a small number of times. Its antigen is still unknown. TCRdb passed the RT-PCR reads through MiXCR, listing each CDR3 protein once. Here the sample spans about 780,000 distinct CDR3 sequences, around a sixth being singletons. The source material was PBMCs from blood, sampled 4 to 6 days after vaccination. The clonotype was recovered from a man over 45 who received an inactivated influenza vaccine. This chain connects TRBV12-3 or TRBV12-4 to TRBJ1-3; no clear D. CDR3 bases: TGTGCCAGCAGTTTAGGGTCCATATATTTT. The encoded protein is CASSLGSIYF.